This T cell receptor (beta chain) stems from a study of T cell responses to AZD1222 COVID-19 vaccine. Sequencing was performed with immunoSEQ multiplex PCR; in TCRdb, only in-frame clones are kept and a portion is missing. The sample comprises 56,000 or so clones, approximately 85% of which are singletons, and about 15% rests with the top ten. The V gene's germline CDR1 is LGHDT and CDR2 YNNKEL (reference sequence). The CDR3 is made up of 15 amino acids. The J segment lost 8 bases and the V segment lost 5 bases, leaving 9 bases of the junction unmatched. The TCR originated in an adult in good health. The material sequenced was peripheral blood, taken on day 0 of AZD1222 vaccination. The rearrangement uses TRBV3-1 (or the pseudogene TRBV3-2) and TRBJ1-1, with TRBD1 matching over 12 bases. The CDR3 sequence: CASSKFRDRGREAFF. CDR3 nucleotides: TGTGCCAGCAGCAAATTCCGGGACAGGGGGCGGGAAGCTTTCTTT.